A selection of T cell receptor beta chains follows, all from one sample in a study of Ad26.COV2.S vaccination and SARS-CoV-2 variants. The protocol was immunoSEQ multiplex PCR, while the TCRdb copy is restricted to in-frame clones and leaves out a portion. There are about 350,000 clones in the sample; roughly nine tenths occur only once, and around 6.6% lies in the top ten. The material sequenced was peripheral blood, taken in a trial of Ad26.COV2.S vaccine versus placebo. The receptors shown here come from a person aged 18-60 years who received the Ad26.COV2.S COVID-19 vaccine or a placebo. Each CDR3 is given without its conserved first and last residue.

v_call cdr3_aa
TRBV7-2 ASSPTLGKNTIY
TRBV11-2 ASSLGSRDEQY
TRBV7-9 ASSLGSRYNSPLH
TRBV18 ASSPSRAGETQY
TRBV20-1 SARGDRGVLGSNQPQH
TRBV18 ASSPLPGPNYGYT
TRBV7-9 ASSLSVSYNEQF
TRBV18 ASSPRQGDYGYT
TRBV3-1/TRBV3-2 ASSHTWGANTGELF
TRBV3-1/TRBV3-2 ASSQGRAAAYEQY
TRBV29-1 SVRTVTADSPLH
TRBV5-6 ASSSRFERPDTGELF
TRBV19 ASSISPGARAEAF
TRBV6-5 ASSSGGPPYEQY
TRBV2 ASSRSREAF
TRBV7-6 ASSLGGIRTDTQY
TRBV7-3 ASSLMAASNQPQH
TRBV6-5 ASRKTQNTGELF
TRBV3-1/TRBV3-2 ASSLLNRHTGELF
TRBV9 ASSSQGRAAGNTIY
TRBV6-6 ASSYSRRGRTETQY
TRBV29-1 SVEGVLAGGPRTGELF
TRBV19 ASSMRQGAGDTQY
TRBV3-1/TRBV3-2 ASSQGPAFSNQPQH
TRBV7-9 ASSLALRGYNSNQPQH
TRBV11-1 ASSQEGLRGRETQY
TRBV5-1 ASSWGAGFFPSSYNSPLH
TRBV27 ASSLRWTPTSGRSSEQY
TRBV20-1 SASPLGPQH
TRBV30 AWSVFGNTIY
TRBV19 ASVGTSGNYEQY
TRBV11-2 ASSPGQNYGYT
TRBV30 AWKGSNQPQH
TRBV29-1 SALPPSGNTIY
TRBV28 ASPSSGRAVDTQY
TRBV28 ASSGSYEQY
TRBV6-5 ASRAGPGNTIY
TRBV18 ASSPGSWAF
TRBV5-1 ASSQGQATYEQY
TRBV5-1 ASSLDGGTYNEQF
TRBV10-3 AIRSGPSGGGQPQH